This entry lists 7 T cell receptor beta chains sequenced from one sample in a study of blood T cell repertoires in COVID-19. This table comes from immunoSEQ multiplex PCR, and its TCRdb copy is limited to in-frame clones, with some not included. The table records around 260,000 clones, about 89% of them present only once. Sample: peripheral blood. The receptors were sampled from a man aged 35-49 years who had recovered from COVID-19.

The rearrangement uses TRBV6-5 and TRBJ2-1; TRBD2 is a possible D gene (6 bases). Germline-derived CDR1 and CDR2 are MNHEY and SVGAGI. V was shortened by 9 bases and J by 7 bases, with 19 bases between the two germline ends. The CDR3 runs 14 residues. The CDR3 loop reads CARVSGPNGNEQFF. The CDR3 DNA is TGTGCCAGGGTTAGCGGCCCGAATGGGAATGAGCAGTTCTTC.

J is TRBJ1-3 and V is TRBV18; the match to TRBD1 covers 9 bases. Germline V gives CDR1 KGHSH, CDR2 LQKENI. The V and J ends lost 8 bases and 4 bases, in that order; junction bases with no gene match: 3. The CDR3 spans 13 residues. For the CDR3, the DNA is TGTGCCAGCGTGACAGGGGGAGGAAACACCATATATTTT. Its translation: CASVTGGGNTIYF.

This chain connects TRBV15 to TRBJ2-1, with TRBD2 matching over 13 bases. From germline, CDR1 is LNHNV and CDR2 YYDKDF (reference sequence). The CDR3 has 15 amino acids. V dropped 1 base and J dropped 9; count of bases not matched to a gene: 3. The CDR3 DNA reads TGTGCCACCAGCAGAGGACTAGCGGGAGGAGGTGAGCAGTTCTTC. Protein: CATSRGLAGGGEQFF.

This clone appeared a single time. V gene TRBV7-9 combines with J gene TRBJ2-7; the match to TRBD1 covers 10 bases. CDR3 length equals 16 residues. The germline V gene encodes CDR1 SEHNR and CDR2 FQNEAQ (reference sequence). The ends lost 3 bases at V and 4 bases at J; junction bases unmatched: 9. CDR3 coding DNA: TGTGCCAGCAGCTTCCACGACAGGGGGCATGGTTACGAGCAGTACTTC. Protein: CASSFHDRGHGYEQYF.

The CDR3 spells CSVASGTGYNEQFF. In DNA form, the CDR3 reads TGCAGCGTTGCTTCCGGGACAGGGTACAATGAGCAGTTCTTC. The J gene is TRBJ2-1, the V gene TRBV29-1; TRBD1 matches at 9 bases. J lost 4 bases, V lost 4 bases, and 5 bases had no gene match. The CDR3 contains 14 residues. Germline V gene sequence: CDR1 SQVTM, CDR2 ANQGSEA.

V gene TRBV11-3 combines with J gene TRBJ2-1; D remains unclear. Trimming took 0 bases from V and 0 from J, leaving 12 bases between them. The germline V gene encodes CDR1 SGHNT and CDR2 YENEEA. The CDR3 loop spans 17 amino acids. The CDR3 DNA is TGTGCCAGCAGCTTAGAAGTCCACAGACGCTCCTACAATGAGCAGTTCTTC. Amino acid sequence: CASSLEVHRRSYNEQFF.

This clone was recorded only once. V gene TRBV5-1 combines with J gene TRBJ2-3; TRBD2 might be the D (7 bases). Deletions cut 1 base from V and 5 bases from J, with 14 bases between. This CDR3 has 15 amino acids. Germline-derived CDR1 and CDR2 are SGHRS and YFSETQ. The CDR3 DNA sequence: TGCGCCAGCAGCTTGCGGGGGGCGAAAAAAGATACGCAGTATTTT. Protein sequence: CASSLRGAKKDTQYF.